The entry below gives a single T cell receptor (beta chain) sequence along with its context. The antigen is not known. The record originates from a study of identical twins. Overall study findings and caveats: Cord blood beta clonotypes that were abundant carried fewer insertions, and memory repertoires showed no such trend. Recombination models fit unrelated individuals' TCR alpha sharing but underestimated twins'. For out-of-frame alpha sequences shared by twins, low generation probability was in excess.

Donors uniformly comprised healthy Caucasians. Each CDR3 protein is one row after TCRdb ran MiXCR on the 5' RACE reads. The data contain 650,000 to 800,000 distinct CDR3 sequences, around 8.6% of them singletons. Per the germline V gene, CDR1 is SGHRS and CDR2 is YFSETQ. The CDR3 is made up of 15 amino acids. Between the trimmed V and J ends, which lost 4 bases and 4 bases, there was a span of 17 bases. The data also belong to a second study, concerning yellow fever vaccine responses in identical twins.

The sample comprised PBMCs. The rearrangement uses TRBV5-1 and TRBJ2-5, with D possibly TRBD2 on 6 matching bases. The sequence derives from a woman aged 18 to 35 in good health. CDR3 sequence: CASSRGGGSRETQYF. The CDR3, as DNA: TGCGCCAGCAGCCGAGGTGGAGGGAGCAGAGAGACCCAGTACTTC.